This entry describes one T cell receptor beta chain. The study used a library that attached unique molecular identifiers to individual cDNA molecules. Each CDR3 protein is one row after TCRdb ran MiXCR on the RACE reads. This sample carries some 110,000 distinct CDR3 sequences, under 40% of them seen once, and the ten largest clones take 2.5% to 3%. This entry is derived from a study of human T cells and chemical hapten exposure. Study background: Weekly administration of diphenylcyclopropenone to the scalp of patients continued throughout the approximately 24-week study. Alopecia areata, totalis or universalis was found in mostly female patients. Largely, small differences in pooled library volume made per-sample TCR yields vary.

The time point was: patch test 3, about 24 weeks after DPC sensitization. Treatment given: therapeutic diphenylcyclopropenone sensitization with weekly scalp DPC. Germline CDR1 and CDR2: MNHEY and SVGAGI. With V trimmed by 6 bases and J by 4 bases, 6 bases remained unmatched. There are 13 residues in the CDR3. The clonotype originates from a man in his forties or fifties with alopecia areata. Some clones in this sample may be carry-over from other donors' samples. The sequenced sample was whole blood, obtained in connection with sensitization to the hapten diphenylcyclopropenone (DPC). The V call is TRBV6-5, the J call TRBJ2-7; 7 bases fit TRBD1. The CDR3, as DNA: TGTGCCAGCAGCCCCGGGACAGAGTACGAGCAGTACGTC. Protein product: CASSPGTEYEQYV.